The 12 T cell receptor beta chains presented below share a single source sample, sequenced in a study of tumor and adjacent non-tumor tissue in lung cancer (dated by TCRdb to the late 2010s). Libraries were made using multiplex PCR. TCRdb names Illumina HiSeq 2500 as the instrument used. Following protocols modified from ARM-PCR, the researchers constructed TCRbeta libraries through three rounds of nested PCR with primers (Table S4). TCRdb passed the public sequencing reads through fastp at Q25 and MiXCR, retaining productive beta sequences. Merged by CDR3 protein, the rows form single entries marked with the most common genes and DNA. The sample table shows tens of thousands of distinct CDR3 sequences, and almost 60% are seen once. The biggest ten clones account for roughly 21% of the sample. RNA was isolated from bulk, unsorted tissue, and RNA quality was assessed with a NanoDrop ND-1000 and an Agilent 2100.

The sequenced sample was lung tumor tissue. The receptors were gathered from a man over 45 with non-small cell lung cancer.

In its sample, this clonotype was seen many times. The chain joins TRBV11-2 to TRBJ2-7; TRBD1 matches at 9 bases. The length of the CDR3 is 16 residues. The germline V gene encodes CDR1 SGHAT and CDR2 FQNNGV. Unmatched junction bases numbered 12, after V lost 3 bases and J lost 6 bases. Written as DNA, the CDR3 is TGTGCCAGCAGCTTCGCCCGGACAGGGGAAGGGGTCGAGCAGTACTTC. The encoded protein is CASSFARTGEGVEQYF.

Turning to this clonotype: One base away lies a much larger clone, so this may be a sequencing read error. The chain links TRBV20-1 to TRBJ2-7, with D perhaps matching TRBD1 (5 bases). Germline V lookup: CDR1 DFQATT, CDR2 SNEGSKA (reference sequence). The V and J ends lost 5 bases and 0 bases respectively, with 14 bases between them. This CDR3 region has 14 residues. The CDR3 region has the DNA TGCAGTGCTGAAGACAGCCCGAGCTCCTACGAGCAGTACTTC. Residues: CSAEDSPSSYEQYF.

The rearrangement uses TRBV7-3 and TRBJ1-1, with 7 bases aligning to TRBD1. J was trimmed by 7 bases and V by 5 bases; bases with no gene match: 10. Germline assignment: CDR1 SGHTA and CDR2 FQGTGA. The CDR3 contains 14 residues. CDR3 nucleotides: TGTGCCAGCAGCCCCGACAGGGAAGATGGTGAAGCTTTCTTT. It codes for CASSPDREDGEAFF.

This chain joins TRBV4-2 and TRBJ2-3; 10 bases line up with TRBD2. The CDR3 covers 18 residues. V lost 0 bases, J lost 5 bases, and 11 bases stayed unmatched. Germline assignment: CDR1 LGHNA and CDR2 YNFKEQ. The CDR3 DNA reads as TGTGCCAGCAGCCAAGATGTGTCCGGGACTAGCGCAATAGATACGCAGTATTTT. Amino acids: CASSQDVSGTSAIDTQYF.

The genes are TRBV4-1 and TRBJ2-3; TRBD2 agrees at 7 bases. V lost 7 bases to trimming and J lost 3 bases; unmatched junction nucleotides: 16. Germline CDR1 MGHRA, CDR2 YSYEKL. The CDR3 totals 17 residues. The CDR3 reads CASMVLAVGVGTDTQYF. The CDR3 DNA sequence: TGCGCCAGCATGGTCCTAGCGGTGGGCGTAGGGACAGATACGCAGTATTTT.

With respect to this clonotype: The junction shows a germline mismatch at one end, possibly a read error. The chain employs TRBV10-3 and TRBJ1-1, with D possibly TRBD1 on 5 matching bases. Germline V lookup: CDR1 ENHRY, CDR2 SYGVKD. This CDR3 is built from 16 residues. CDR3 nucleotides: TGTGCCATCAGTGAATCAGGTAGGGGCTTGAACACTGAAGCTCTCTTT. Residues: CAISESGRGLNTEALF.

To note about this clonotype: A much larger clone is a single base away; this may be a read error. The genes are TRBV6-5 and TRBJ2-1; D is ambiguous. The length of the CDR3 is 15 residues. Germline assignment: CDR1 MNHEY and CDR2 SVGAGI. V shed 5 bases and J shed 0 bases, with 11 bases lying between them. The DNA for the CDR3 is TGTGCCAGCAGTATAATCAGAAGCTCCTACAATGAGCAGTTCTTC. As protein: CASSIIRSSYNEQFF.

Note on this clonotype: A junction boundary mismatches the germline segment, possibly from a read error. V is TRBV7-9 and J is TRBJ2-5; unclear D gene. There are 11 residues in the CDR3. Germline loops: CDR1 SEHNR, CDR2 FQNEAQ (reference sequence). This CDR3 is CVSSDGEAQYF. The CDR3, as DNA: TGTGTCAGCAGCGACGGAGAGGCCCAGTACTTC.

This clonotype was found a few times. One end of the junction fails to match germline, which may point to a read error. This chain joins TRBV2 and TRBJ2-1; perhaps TRBD2 as D (5 bases). CDR1 and CDR2 (germline): SNHLY, FYNNEI. The CDR3 is made up of 14 amino acids. DNA of the CDR3: TGTGCCAGCAAGGCGCCTAGCTCCTACAATGAGCAGTCCTTC. Translating gives CASKAPSSYNEQSF.

As for this clonotype: The junction and the germline gene differ at one end; a read error may be behind it. The chain uses TRBV6-1 and TRBJ1-6; D is uncertain. Germline V gene lookup returns CDR1 MNHNS and CDR2 SASEGT. CDR3 length: 18 amino acids. The DNA for the CDR3 is TGTGCCAGCAGTGAAGCGCGTGAGGGATGTCAAGGGAATTCACCACTCCACTTT. Translation gives CASSEAREGCQGNSPLHF.

With respect to this clonotype: One end of the junction does not line up with germline, which may come from a read error. The chain couples TRBV4-1 to TRBJ2-7, with D unresolved. Germline CDR1 and CDR2: MGHRA and YSYEKL. The CDR3 runs 15 residues. The CDR3 loop reads CTSNPQGNVPYEQYF. In DNA, the CDR3 is TGCACCAGCAACCCCCAAGGTAACGTCCCCTACGAGCAGTACTTC.

As to this clonotype: With a much larger clone just one base away, this may be a read error. V is TRBV29-1 and J is TRBJ2-7; D not certain. The CDR3 runs 11 residues. Germline loops: CDR1 SQVTM, CDR2 ANQGSEA. DNA of the CDR3: TGCGGCGCCCGGATGCATTACGAGCAGTACTTC. Translated: CGARMHYEQYF.